This T cell receptor (beta chain) stems from a study of cytomegalovirus exposure and HLA in healthy donors. Trimming took off 3 bases at V and 10 bases at J, with 24 bases between the two ends. The length of the CDR3 is 17 residues. Per germline, CDR1 MDHEN and CDR2 SYDVKM. PCR amplification relied on 60 Vbeta primers (plus 13 Jbeta primers). Assay used: immunoSEQ multiplex PCR; TCRdb lists only in-frame clones, some missing. The sample consists of about 160,000 clones, around 78% of them appearing once. Source material: PBMCs. This sequence was found in a man in his forties or fifties in good health and CMV-seronegative. The chain recombines TRBV28 with TRBJ2-2, with D possibly matching TRBD1 (6 bases). The CDR3 DNA reads as TGTGCCAGCAGTTTTTGGTCTGACAGGCCTACTATCTCGGAGCTGTTTTTT. It is translated as CASSFWSDRPTISELFF.